This TCR beta chain comes out of a study of blood T cell repertoires in COVID-19. Authors' methods: For nucleated cells, counts were estimated from reference gene primer amplification. This table comes from immunoSEQ multiplex PCR, and its TCRdb copy is limited to in-frame clones, with some not included. V and J calls plus clone size are reproduced from that table; the DNA served to infer D and trimming. The repertoire holds about 230,000 clones, with under 90% as singletons. Seattle cases were enrolled at active infection and followed longitudinally. V dropped 3 bases and J dropped 6; count of bases not matched to a gene: 13. The V gene's germline CDR1 is LGHDT and CDR2 YNNKEL (reference sequence). This CDR3 has 16 residues.

This TCR was sampled from a man aged 45-65 years with COVID-19, enrolled during active disease. The material sequenced was peripheral blood. The chain links TRBV3-1 (or the pseudogene TRBV3-2) to TRBJ2-7, with 8 positions matching TRBD2. CDR3 protein: CASSHLAAGGMGEQYF. The CDR3 nucleotides are TGTGCCAGCAGCCATTTAGCCGCGGGAGGTATGGGCGAGCAGTACTTC.